The 6 T cell receptor beta chains presented below share a single source sample, sequenced in a study of blood T cell repertoires in COVID-19. Method: immunoSEQ multiplex PCR; TCRdb's copy keeps in-frame clones and lacks some. The sample shows over 130,000 clones, about 80% of them seen only once. The sequencing sample was made of peripheral blood. The receptors come from a human donor in a cohort sampled during active COVID-19.

This chain connects TRBV2 to TRBJ1-1; possible D gene TRBD1, 5 bases. Germline V gene sequence: CDR1 SNHLY, CDR2 FYNNEI. The CDR3 covers 15 residues. Deletions cut 2 bases from V and 3 bases from J, with 13 bases between. The CDR3 protein is CASSERRWGHTEAFF. In DNA, the CDR3 is TGTGCCAGCAGTGAAAGAAGATGGGGCCACACTGAAGCTTTCTTT.

This clone was seen a handful of times. The chain combines TRBV6-5 with TRBJ1-5, with 10 nucleotides matching TRBD1. The trim removed 6 bases at V and 3 bases at J, leaving 2 bases unmatched. The CDR3 spans 14 residues. Germline V gene sequence: CDR1 MNHEY, CDR2 SVGAGI. The CDR3 spells CASSGQGDNQPQHF. The CDR3 region has the DNA TGTGCCAGCAGCGGACAGGGGGACAATCAGCCCCAGCATTTT.

The V call is TRBV20-1, the J call TRBJ1-2, with unresolved D. Germline values: CDR1 DFQATT, CDR2 SNEGSKA (reference sequence). CDR3 length: 11 amino acids. The V and J ends lost 3 bases and 4 bases respectively, with 6 bases between them. The CDR3 coding sequence is TGCAGTGCTAGTGACGGCTATGGCTACACCTTC. Translation gives CSASDGYGYTF.

This clone is a singleton in its sample. This sequence joins TRBV3-1 (or the pseudogene TRBV3-2) and TRBJ2-1; a possible D gene is TRBD1 (6 bases). Per germline, CDR1 LGHDT and CDR2 YNNKEL (reference sequence). Trimming shortened V by 7 bases and J by 8 bases, and 9 bases separated the two germline ends. This CDR3 region has 11 residues. The DNA of the CDR3 is TGTGCCAGCACCAGGGGACATGAGCAGTTCTTC. It yields the protein CASTRGHEQFF.

This clone is a singleton in its sample. The chain joins TRBV7-2 to TRBJ1-6; the D is unclear. V dropped 4 bases and J dropped 14 bases, with 15 bases sitting between them. The CDR3 is made up of 13 amino acids. Germline values: CDR1 SGHTA, CDR2 FQGNSA. The CDR3 is CASSSIYGYALHF. The CDR3 DNA reads as TGTGCCAGCAGCTCAATCTATGGTTATGCCCTCCACTTT.

The V and J genes are TRBV5-8 and TRBJ2-5; 7 bases align to TRBD2. Germline V CDR1 and CDR2: SGHTS, YDEGEE. After removal of 4 bases from V and 2 bases from J, the junction contained 5 bases not matched to a gene. The CDR3 spans 14 residues. The CDR3 coding sequence is TGTGCCAGCAGCCCCGGGACTAAACAAGAGACCCAGTACTTC. This sequence encodes CASSPGTKQETQYF.